This T cell receptor (beta chain) was profiled in a study of blood T cell repertoires in COVID-19. Study-wide background: The United States, Italy and Spain supplied acute and convalescent COVID-19 samples. Sources were T cells, B-cell-depleted T cells, or PBMCs; the material itself was cDNA or gDNA.

V lost 4 bases and J lost 4; bases outside the gene matches: 11. Germline CDR1 reads SGHRS; CDR2 reads YFSETQ. The CDR3 extends over 16 amino acids. Original processing notes: Nucleated cell counts were estimated from reference gene primer amplification. Sequencing used immunoSEQ multiplex PCR; TCRdb keeps in-frame clones, though not all of them. V, J and clone size reflect that table, while D and trimming were determined from the DNA. The sample includes tens of thousands of clones, 75% to 90% of them seen just once. The chain links TRBV5-1 to TRBJ2-3; TRBD2 aligns across 8 bases. This sequence originates from a woman between 50 and 59 years old with active or convalescent COVID-19. The sample taken for sequencing was peripheral blood. The CDR3 reads CASSPTGGVRADTQYF. As DNA, the CDR3 is TGCGCCAGCAGCCCGACCGGGGGGGTAAGGGCAGATACGCAGTATTTT.